This T cell receptor (beta chain) was found in a study of CD8+CD57+ T cells in acquired aplastic anemia. Study-level information: Average DNA yield from sorted CD4+ and CD8+ cells was around 3.2 ug.

In its sample, this clonotype was seen a few times. Its antigen is unidentified. Regarding the study as a whole: Roughly 27 sequences, all CD8+ CDR3, were shared between patients and controls.

Deletions cut 4 bases from V and 2 bases from J, with 11 bases between. Germline lookup yields CDR1 SGHVS and CDR2 FQNEAQ. This CDR3 has 14 residues. Profiling of TCR beta VDJ combinations and CDR3 sequences used genomic DNA as template. TCRdb itself ran the reads through MiXCR, one entry per CDR3 protein. Altogether 200,000 or so distinct CDR3 sequences are present, around 65% being singletons, with the ten largest covering around 46%. This TCR was recovered from a human donor with severe aplastic anemia or a healthy control (not recorded which). The specimen was sorted CD4+, CD8+, or CD8+CD57+ T cells (not recorded which) from PBMCs. V is TRBV7-8 and J is TRBJ2-5; D is uncertain. CDR3 bases: TGTGCCAGCAGCTCTGGAGCAACACAAGAGACCCAGTACTTC. Translated: CASSSGATQETQYF.